These T cell receptor beta chains were read from a single sample in a study of blood T cell repertoires in COVID-19. Clones were sequenced by immunoSEQ multiplex PCR, and TCRdb holds only the in-frame ones, with some missing. The repertoire holds tens of thousands of clones, with 80% to 95% as singletons. The sample consisted of peripheral blood. The receptor source for this set is a man aged 45-65 years with COVID-19, enrolled during active disease. Both conserved end residues are part of each CDR3. A D gene is named only where the DNA matches it firmly. The size entry is marked missing in some rows and otherwise reads once, few, many or a size class.

d_call clone_size j_call v_call cdr3_aa cdr3_nt
. . TRBJ1-1 TRBV29-1 CSAAGPLNTEAFF TGCAGCGCCGCGGGGCCGTTGAACACTGAAGCTTTCTTT
TRBD2 . TRBJ2-1 TRBV5-1 CASSVGLAGGISSYNEQFF TGCGCCAGCAGCGTGGGACTAGCGGGAGGGATCAGCTCCTACAATGAGCAGTTCTTC
. . TRBJ2-1 TRBV16 CASSQSTGYYNEQFF TGTGCCAGCAGCCAATCCACAGGGTACTACAATGAGCAGTTCTTC
. few TRBJ1-6 TRBV18 CASSHLGGAEGPLHF TGTGCCAGCTCCCACCTCGGAGGGGCTGAAGGTCCCCTCCACTTT
TRBD1 . TRBJ1-4 TRBV5-1 CASSRIGGTGNEKLFF TGCGCCAGCAGCCGTATAGGGGGGACAGGGAATGAAAAACTGTTTTTT
TRBD2 . TRBJ2-1 TRBV19 CASSIDSGLASGEQFF TGTGCCAGTAGTATAGATTCGGGACTAGCTTCAGGTGAGCAGTTCTTC
. few TRBJ1-5 TRBV7-9 CASSFDGRGNNQPQHF TGTGCCAGCAGCTTCGATGGGAGGGGAAACAATCAGCCCCAGCATTTT
. . TRBJ2-3 TRBV18 CASSPLSGTDTQYF TGTGCCAGCTCACCGCTTAGCGGCACAGATACGCAGTATTTT
TRBD1 . TRBJ1-2 TRBV5-1 CASSLRSDRGDYGYTF TGCGCCAGCAGCCTGAGATCGGACAGGGGAGACTATGGCTACACCTTC
. . TRBJ2-2 TRBV12-5 CASGLVVADSTGELFF TGTGCTAGTGGTTTGGTAGTAGCGGACTCCACCGGGGAGCTGTTTTTT
TRBD1 . TRBJ1-1 TRBV14 CASSQDPGGTEAFF TGTGCCAGCAGCCAAGATCCAGGGGGCACTGAAGCTTTCTTT
. . TRBJ1-1 TRBV11-2 CASSLGPSTEAFF TGTGCCAGCAGCTTAGGTCCGAGCACTGAAGCTTTCTTT
TRBD1 . TRBJ1-4 TRBV4-3 CASSQHTGGDEKLFF TGCGCCAGCAGCCAACATACAGGGGGCGATGAAAAACTGTTTTTT
. . TRBJ1-5 TRBV19 CASSNFFQPQHF TGTGCCAGTAGTAACTTTTTTCAGCCCCAGCATTTT
. few TRBJ1-4 TRBV7-9 CASSPQGGASEKLFF TGTGCCAGCAGCCCCCAAGGCGGTGCTAGTGAAAAACTGTTTTTT
TRBD1 . TRBJ1-4 TRBV18 CASSARTGGSEKLFF TGTGCCAGCTCAGCCCGGACAGGGGGGAGTGAAAAACTGTTTTTT
TRBD2 few TRBJ2-5 TRBV27 CASGSGGGETQYF TGTGCCAGCGGGTCTGGCGGGGGAGAGACCCAGTACTTC
. . TRBJ2-7 TRBV2 CASSESHYEQYF TGTGCCAGCAGTGAATCCCACTACGAGCAGTACTTC
TRBD2 . TRBJ2-5 TRBV6-2/TRBV6-3 CASSWGLAGGAETQYF TGTGCCAGCAGTTGGGGACTAGCGGGAGGGGCGGAGACCCAGTACTTC
. . TRBJ1-2 TRBV20-1 CSASLGASGYTF TGCAGTGCTAGTTTGGGGGCGAGTGGCTACACCTTC
. once TRBJ1-4 TRBV7-6 CASSLASDGQSEKLFF TGTGCCAGCAGCTTAGCCTCGGATGGACAGAGCGAAAAACTGTTTTTT
. . TRBJ1-3 TRBV2 CASSPTKTAGNTIYF TGTGCCAGCAGTCCCACTAAGACAGCTGGAAACACCATATATTTT
TRBD1 . TRBJ1-2 TRBV6-5 CASRPQGAGGYTF TGTGCCAGCAGGCCACAGGGGGCGGGGGGCTACACCTTC
. . TRBJ2-7 TRBV12-1 CASRFGPVRVATKPRYF TGTGCCAGCAGGTTCGGTCCGGTCCGGGTAGCGACCAAACCAAGGTACTTC
TRBD1 . TRBJ2-6 TRBV2 CASMGQGTSGANVLTF TGTGCCAGCATGGGACAGGGGACCTCTGGGGCCAACGTCCTGACTTTC
. few TRBJ2-7 TRBV2 CASSEQGTAYEQYF TGTGCCAGCAGTGAGCAGGGGACGGCCTACGAGCAGTACTTC
. . TRBJ2-3 TRBV6-5 CASSFQGPSTDTQYF TGTGCCAGCAGTTTTCAGGGTCCTAGCACAGATACGCAGTATTTT
. . TRBJ1-1 TRBV28 CASSSGVSTEAFF TGTGCCAGCAGTTCAGGGGTGAGCACTGAAGCTTTCTTT
. . TRBJ1-1 TRBV5-1 CASSLGANTEAFF TGCGCCAGCAGCTTGGGGGCGAACACTGAAGCTTTCTTT
. . TRBJ2-7 TRBV14 CASSQDLGGWREQYF TGTGCCAGCAGCCAAGATCTGGGCGGGTGGAGGGAGCAGTACTTC
TRBD2 . TRBJ2-1 TRBV10-3 CAISLTSPTDYNEQFF TGTGCCATCAGTCTGACTAGCCCCACGGACTACAATGAGCAGTTCTTC
TRBD1 once TRBJ1-2 TRBV6-5 CASSYSTGDYGYTF TGTGCCAGCAGTTACTCGACAGGGGACTATGGCTACACCTTC
. . TRBJ2-5 TRBV10-3 CAIKSHAEETQYF TGTGCCATCAAATCACATGCAGAAGAGACCCAGTACTTC
TRBD2 . TRBJ2-2 TRBV5-6 CASSPSQTSGAGRGELFF TGTGCCAGCAGCCCAAGCCAGACTAGCGGGGCCGGCCGAGGGGAGCTGTTTTTT
. . TRBJ2-2 TRBV7-9 CASSRVTGELFF TGTGCCAGCAGCAGAGTCACCGGGGAGCTGTTTTTT
TRBD2 . TRBJ2-7 TRBV6-5 CASSYSGLGSGEQYF TGTGCCAGCAGTTACTCCGGACTAGGATCGGGCGAGCAGTACTTC
TRBD1 . TRBJ2-5 TRBV6-6 CASSYGTGQETQYF TGTGCCAGCAGTTACGGGACAGGCCAAGAGACCCAGTACTTC
TRBD2 . TRBJ2-2 TRBV7-9 CASSLRTSGINGGELFF TGTGCCAGCAGCCTCCGGACTAGCGGGATAAACGGCGGGGAGCTGTTTTTT
. . TRBJ2-4 TRBV4-2 CASSQARAGARYF TGTGCCAGCAGCCAAGCTAGGGCAGGGGCTAGATACTTC
. . TRBJ2-7 TRBV11-3 CASSFRDSYEQYF TGTGCCAGCAGCTTCCGGGACTCCTACGAGCAGTACTTC
. . TRBJ2-3 TRBV20-1 CSVPYTDTQYF TGCAGTGTGCCCTACACAGATACGCAGTATTTT
. . TRBJ1-2 TRBV7-9 CASSPRRESHGYTF TGTGCCAGCAGCCCCCGTCGGGAGTCGCATGGCTACACCTTC
TRBD1 . TRBJ1-3 TRBV18 CASSPRGQGPPGNTIYF TGTGCCAGCTCACCAAGAGGACAGGGCCCTCCTGGAAACACCATATATTTT
TRBD1 . TRBJ2-7 TRBV19 CASSEKGDRGEQYF TGTGCCAGTAGTGAAAAGGGGGACAGGGGCGAGCAGTACTTC